These 19 T cell receptor beta chains share one sample of origin, sequenced in a study of blood T cell repertoires in COVID-19. Generated by immunoSEQ multiplex PCR, the TCRdb table keeps only in-frame clones and is missing some. The sample records 70,000 to 95,000 clones, approximately 89% being singletons. Sequencing used peripheral blood. These receptors were collected from a man over 45 with acute or convalescent COVID-19.

This clone showed up just a few times. The chain joins TRBV5-1 to TRBJ1-1; D is unclear. Germline-derived CDR1 and CDR2 are SGHRS and YFSETQ. The V and J ends lost 2 bases and 0 bases respectively, with 14 bases between them. CDR3 length: 16 amino acids. In nucleotides, the CDR3 is TGCGCCAGCAGCTTAAGAAGTGGCGGTATGAACACTGAAGCTTTCTTT. Encoded protein: CASSLRSGGMNTEAFF.

This clone has just one count. The rearrangement uses TRBV20-1 and TRBJ1-5; 7 bases agree with TRBD1. The trim removed 5 bases at V and 3 bases at J, leaving 4 bases unmatched. Germline lookup yields CDR1 DFQATT and CDR2 SNEGSKA (reference sequence). This CDR3 region has 13 residues. The CDR3 DNA sequence: TGCAGTGCTGGTGGGACAGTCAATCAGCCCCAGCATTTT. This sequence encodes CSAGGTVNQPQHF.

This clone was recorded a few times. Other DNA sequences of this sample code for an identical CDR3. The chain is built from TRBV27 and TRBJ1-5; 8 bases map to TRBD1. Losses at the gene ends were 4 bases for V and 1 base for J; bases not matched to a gene: 6. The CDR3 is 16 amino acids. From germline, CDR1 is MNHEY and CDR2 SMNVEV (reference sequence). The CDR3 nucleotides are TGTGCCAGCAGTTCCCTCCGACAGGGGAGCAATCAGCCCCAGCATTTT. Encoded protein: CASSSLRQGSNQPQHF.

The rearrangement uses TRBV29-1 and TRBJ1-2, with 8 bases matching TRBD1. Germline V gene data show CDR1 as SQVTM and CDR2 as ANQGSEA. This CDR3 is 16 amino acids long. Germline trimming cut 4 bases from V and 1 base from J; bases unmatched to any gene: 11. CDR3 DNA sequence: TGCAGCGTTGGACGCGTTAGGACAGGGAGTAACTATGGCTACACCTTC. The encoded protein is CSVGRVRTGSNYGYTF.

J is TRBJ2-5 and V is TRBV7-9, with D possibly matching TRBD1 (5 bases). Trimming removed 0 bases at V and 5 bases at J, with 13 bases between. The germline V gene has CDR1 SEHNR and CDR2 FQNEAQ (reference sequence). The CDR3 loop spans 15 amino acids. The CDR3: CASSLAVGVKETQYF. The CDR3 DNA reads as TGTGCCAGCAGCTTAGCGGTAGGGGTGAAGGAGACCCAGTACTTC.

The chain couples TRBV4-1 to TRBJ2-3, with 8 bases identical to TRBD2. Germline V gene data show CDR1 as MGHRA and CDR2 as YSYEKL. V was clipped by 4 bases and J by 2 bases; unmatched bases: 11. The CDR3 covers 17 residues. Written as DNA, the CDR3 is TGCGCCAGCAGCCCACATAGCGGGACCCCGATCACAGATACGCAGTATTTT. It yields the protein CASSPHSGTPITDTQYF.

This CDR3 is CATSRAGGFGDEQYV. CDR3 sequence (DNA): TGTGCCACCAGCAGAGCCGGGGGATTTGGCGACGAGCAGTACGTC. The chain recombines TRBV15 with TRBJ2-7; possible D gene TRBD2, 6 bases. CDR1 is LNHNV and CDR2 is YYDKDF in the germline V gene (reference sequence). Trimming removed 1 base at V and 5 bases at J, with 15 bases between. CDR3 length equals 15 residues.

The chain couples TRBV4-3 to TRBJ2-3; D is possibly TRBD1 (6 bases). Trimming took off 1 base at V and 1 base at J, with 12 bases between the two ends. Germline lookup yields CDR1 LGHNA and CDR2 YSLEER. This CDR3 is built from 16 residues. CDR3 region: CASSQGVGAGTDTQYF. CDR3 nucleotide sequence: TGCGCCAGCAGCCAAGGCGTGGGGGCAGGCACAGATACGCAGTATTTT.

The CDR3 here is CASSLTGTEQYF. The CDR3 DNA reads as TGCGCCAGCAGCCTGACAGGGACCGAGCAGTACTTC. The V call is TRBV4-1, the J call TRBJ2-7; 7 bases map to TRBD1. The trim removed 4 bases at V and 6 bases at J, leaving 3 bases unmatched. The CDR3 totals 12 residues. In germline, CDR1 is MGHRA, CDR2 YSYEKL.

This chain joins TRBV5-8 and TRBJ2-1; 10 positions match TRBD2. The junction had 9 bases not matched to a gene; V was cut back by 5 bases and J by 7 bases. The CDR3 has 15 amino acids. CDR1 SGHTS and CDR2 YDEGEE come from the germline V gene. The CDR3 protein is CASRVAGGLLNEQFF. DNA for the CDR3: TGTGCCAGCAGGGTAGCGGGAGGCCTGCTGAATGAGCAGTTCTTC.

A single count supports this clone. The V call is TRBV5-1, the J call TRBJ2-3; TRBD2 aligns across 10 bases. Germline V gives CDR1 SGHRS, CDR2 YFSETQ. V gave up 0 bases and J gave up 4 bases; unmatched junction bases: 8. This CDR3 is built from 17 residues. The CDR3 sequence is CASSLGLAGGIPDTQYF. In nucleotides, the CDR3 is TGCGCCAGCAGCTTGGGGTTAGCGGGAGGAATACCAGATACGCAGTATTTT.

The chain has TRBV7-3 and TRBJ2-4; TRBD2 might be the D (5 bases). This CDR3 region has 14 residues. V was clipped by 2 bases and J by 8 bases, with 13 bases between them. Germline V CDR1 and CDR2: SGHTA, FQGTGA. CDR3 in DNA: TGTGCCAGCAGCTTATTAGGAGGTGGTGACATTCAGTACTTC. It translates to CASSLLGGGDIQYF.

This chain uses TRBV19 with TRBJ2-1; TRBD2 is a possible D gene (6 bases). Per the germline V gene, CDR1 is LNHDA and CDR2 is SQIVND (reference sequence). The length of the CDR3 is 13 residues. Trimming pared 5 bases from V and 5 bases from J, leaving 10 bases between. CDR3 nucleotide sequence: TGTGCCAGTAGTGCGGGGCCGAACAATGAGCAGTTCTTC. Translating it yields CASSAGPNNEQFF.

The chain couples TRBV5-5 to TRBJ2-3; TRBD1 might be the D (7 bases). V was pared by 6 bases and J by 0 bases, with 17 bases between. The CDR3 totals 16 residues. Germline CDR1 is SGHKS and CDR2 is YYEKEE (reference sequence). The CDR3 DNA is TGTGCCAGCAAGGGGGCCTACGGGACTAGCACAGATACGCAGTATTTT. Translating it yields CASKGAYGTSTDTQYF.

The V call is TRBV18, the J call TRBJ1-4; 9 bases map to TRBD1. Trimming took 11 bases from V and 4 from J; bases not matched to a gene: 5. The CDR3 is 13 residues long. The germline gives CDR1 KGHSH, CDR2 LQKENI. CDR3 amino acids: CAATGGFNEKLFF. Written as DNA, the CDR3 is TGTGCCGCCACAGGGGGCTTTAATGAAAAACTGTTTTTT.

This clone was observed once. The CDR3, as DNA: TGTGCCAGCAGCTTAGGAAGCGGGAGGGCCTACAATGAGCAGTTCTTC. Protein sequence: CASSLGSGRAYNEQFF. The rearrangement links TRBV7-3 to TRBJ2-1; TRBD2 matches 10 bases. V was pared by 2 bases and J by 2 bases, with 3 bases of the junction left unmatched. CDR3 size: 16 residues. The germline V gene has CDR1 SGHTA and CDR2 FQGTGA.

V is TRBV19 and J is TRBJ1-4, with 9 nucleotides matching TRBD1. The germline gives CDR1 LNHDA, CDR2 SQIVND (reference sequence). The CDR3 has 13 residues. V lost 6 bases to trimming and J lost 8 bases; unmatched junction nucleotides: 4. CDR3 in DNA: TGTGCCAGTAGCCGGGACAGGGACGAAAAACTGTTTTTT. Its translation is CASSRDRDEKLFF.

The chain joins TRBV5-1 to TRBJ2-2, with D maybe TRBD1 (6 bases). V lost 7 bases, J lost 3 bases, and 13 bases lay in between. Germline CDR1 is SGHRS and CDR2 is YFSETQ. The CDR3 consists of 14 residues. The CDR3 loop is CASYRDFDTGELFF. The CDR3 region has the DNA TGCGCCAGCTACAGGGATTTCGACACCGGGGAGCTGTTTTTT.

A single count supports this clone. CDR3 nucleotide sequence: TGTGCCAGTAGTACCACAGGGGACGGTTCACCCCTCCACTTT. Its protein product is CASSTTGDGSPLHF. The V and J genes are TRBV19 and TRBJ1-6; 7 positions match TRBD1. After removal of 4 bases from V and 9 bases from J, the junction contained 6 bases not matched to a gene. The germline V gene encodes CDR1 LNHDA and CDR2 SQIVND (reference sequence). The length of the CDR3 is 14 residues.